The rows below give T cell receptor beta chains drawn from one sample of a study of T cells expressing NK-cell markers. One entry per CDR3 protein, without DNA, is what TCRdb gives after re-calling the 5' RACE reads. This sample's clone table lists around 140,000 distinct CDR3 sequences. The specimen was blood T cells: a sorted CD56 or NKG2C T cell subset, CD4+ or CD8+ T cells, or bulk PBMC T cells (not recorded which). Source of these receptors: a man between 18 and 35 years old in good health. Both conserved end residues are part of each CDR3.

V gene,CDR3 length,J gene,CDR3 protein
TRBV14,14,TRBJ2-1,CASSQYRGLNEQFF
TRBV27,13,TRBJ2-2,CASSPNLPGELFF
TRBV29-1,14,TRBJ1-2,CSVGQEQANYGYTF
TRBV11-2,17,TRBJ2-5,CASSFSFPDRGRETQYF
TRBV7-9,15,TRBJ2-2,CASKSGSQDTGELFF
TRBV12-3/TRBV12-4,16,TRBJ2-2,CASSPQGGQYTGELFF
TRBV7-9,14,TRBJ2-2,CASKRTSASGELFF
TRBV12-3/TRBV12-4,13,TRBJ2-1,CASSLLLSNEQFF
TRBV11-2,12,TRBJ2-1,CASRRGNNEQFF
TRBV11-2,16,TRBJ2-3,CASSPINISHTDTQYF
TRBV20-1,15,TRBJ2-3,CSARTGLAGTDTQYF
TRBV3-1,16,TRBJ2-7,CASSSIGASGRGEQYF
TRBV12-3/TRBV12-4,13,TRBJ2-1,CASRTTSGDEQFF
TRBV20-1,15,TRBJ2-3,CSASPEGPGVDTQYF
TRBV7-8,16,TRBJ2-3,CASSSLTGPSTDTQYF
TRBV12-3/TRBV12-4,13,TRBJ2-2,CASSPTGAGELFF
TRBV6-5,18,TRBJ1-1,CASSYSSFGTGTNTEAFF
TRBV7-9,15,TRBJ2-3,CASRSGTPPTDTQYF
TRBV5-1,15,TRBJ2-3,CASSLAAFSLNTQYF
TRBV14,16,TRBJ2-3,CASSQSWTGDTDTQYF
TRBV29-1,16,TRBJ2-7,CSVEEGLAGVFYEQYF
TRBV7-6,15,TRBJ2-1,CASSQTSGRRDEQFF
TRBV27,16,TRBJ1-6,CASSFLPTGENSPLHF
TRBV9,16,TRBJ2-3,CASSAPRDRGTDTQYF
TRBV29-1,15,TRBJ2-5,CSVELRGDISETQYF
TRBV7-8,12,TRBJ2-1,CASSFPYNEQFF
TRBV4-1,17,TRBJ2-3,CASSQGLAGVVGDTQYF
TRBV5-8,14,TRBJ1-5,CASSSTGVDQPQHF
TRBV15,15,TRBJ2-2,CATSTTGSGAGELFF
TRBV5-1,18,TRBJ2-3,CASSFRDSRLAATDTQYF
TRBV30,12,TRBJ1-5,CAWSEGNQPQHF
TRBV3-1,16,TRBJ2-3,CASSPSRGLNTDTQYF
TRBV7-9,14,TRBJ1-1,CAGARRGANTEAFF
TRBV27,14,TRBJ2-7,CASSYGTSGYEQYF
TRBV11-3,16,TRBJ2-1,CASSHRITGVYNEQFF
TRBV7-8,17,TRBJ2-3,CASSLVGGSLMADTQYF
TRBV11-3,13,TRBJ2-1,CASRGRRVGEQFF
TRBV4-2,13,TRBJ2-1,CASSPGGGNEQFF
TRBV29-1,16,TRBJ2-1,CSVYTTSGPISLEQFF
TRBV14,16,TRBJ2-5,CASSQGGPAGVETQYF
TRBV15,13,TRBJ2-1,CATSLHRENEQFF
TRBV24-1,16,TRBJ2-1,CATSDLGPRGRNEQFF
TRBV12-3/TRBV12-4,17,TRBJ2-2,CASRLAPGLSGSGELFF
TRBV7-9,13,TRBJ2-1,CARSKPGHNEQFF
TRBV12-3/TRBV12-4,11,TRBJ2-1,CASSFTGEQFF
TRBV11-3,14,TRBJ2-1,CASSSEDSPIEQFF